This is a list of T cell receptor beta chains from one sample in a study of T-cell memory formation after mild COVID-19. TCRdb reprocessed the 5' RACE reads with MiXCR, giving one entry per CDR3 protein. Of around 300,000 distinct CDR3 sequences in the sample, more than 15% were seen once. Sequencing input: PBMCs or a T cell subset sorted from them (not recorded which). These TCRs come from a man younger than 30 who had mild COVID-19 (a few samples of this study predate the infection). Cell type and time point are not known. CDR3s include the opening cysteine and the closing phenylalanine or tryptophan. Each record gives: V gene, clone size, D gene, J gene, CDR3 protein, CDR3 DNA. The D gene is left open where the match is weak. Clone size appears in some rows only: once, few, many, or a class for an expanded clone.

TRBV18	-	-	TRBJ1-5	CASSPGGSGQPQHF	TGTGCCAGCTCACCGGGGGGTTCCGGTCAGCCCCAGCATTTT
TRBV7-2	-	-	TRBJ2-1	CASSSQRNEQFF	TGTGCCAGCAGCTCCCAGCGGAATGAGCAGTTCTTC
TRBV7-3	-	TRBD2	TRBJ2-5	CASSPNSGGAGETQYF	TGTGCCAGCAGCCCAAACAGCGGGGGGGCCGGGGAGACCCAGTACTTC
TRBV6-6	few	-	TRBJ2-3	CASTYVRPGPRSSTDTQYF	TGTGCCAGCACCTACGTCCGACCGGGACCGCGTTCTAGCACAGATACGCAGTATTTT
TRBV12-3/TRBV12-4	-	-	TRBJ1-2	CASSLALERGFYGYTF	TGTGCCAGCAGTTTAGCGCTAGAAAGGGGGTTCTATGGCTACACCTTC
TRBV10-3	-	-	TRBJ1-1	CATVQGQDTEAFF	TGTGCCACAGTCCAGGGCCAGGACACTGAAGCTTTCTTT
TRBV4-3	-	-	TRBJ1-2	CASSQYFGTGGNGYTF	-
TRBV5-1	-	TRBD1	TRBJ1-2	CASSLSPGGQGGYTF	TGCGCCAGCAGCTTGTCCCCAGGGGGCCAGGGTGGCTACACCTTC
TRBV12-3/TRBV12-4	many	-	TRBJ2-5	CASGQLQETQYF	TGTGCCAGCGGACAGCTCCAAGAGACCCAGTACTTC
TRBV7-2	few	-	TRBJ2-1	CASSSSSRNEQFF	TGTGCCAGCAGCTCCTCTTCCCGGAATGAGCAGTTCTTC
TRBV29-1	-	TRBD1	TRBJ2-1	CSGSGTGFVNNEQFF	TGCAGCGGATCCGGGACAGGGTTTGTTAACAATGAGCAGTTCTTC
TRBV29-1	-	-	TRBJ2-6	CSVQGSAGANVLTF	TGCAGCGTTCAGGGGAGTGCTGGGGCCAACGTCCTGACTTTC
TRBV7-6	few	-	TRBJ1-6	CASRKQGGSPLHF	TGTGCCAGCAGAAAACAGGGAGGGTCACCCCTCCACTTT
TRBV20-1	many	TRBD2	TRBJ2-1	CSARVGLAGGYGEQFF	TGCAGTGCTAGAGTAGGACTAGCGGGGGGGTATGGTGAGCAGTTCTTC
TRBV4-1	-	-	TRBJ2-1	CASRPRGSGGYNEQFF	TGCGCCAGCAGACCGAGAGGTAGCGGAGGCTACAATGAGCAGTTCTTC
TRBV7-2	many	-	TRBJ2-1	CASSLVEWGRNEQFF	TGTGCCAGCAGCTTAGTCGAATGGGGTCGGAATGAGCAGTTCTTC
TRBV5-1	many	-	TRBJ2-7	CASSFARGQGSREQYF	TGCGCCAGCAGCTTCGCACGCGGCCAGGGCAGCCGCGAGCAGTACTTC
TRBV30	-	-	TRBJ1-2	CAGETGRRRYGYTF	TGTGCCGGGGAAACAGGGCGAAGGCGCTATGGCTACACCTTC
TRBV3-1	few	-	TRBJ2-7	CASSQDWRGDHEQYF	TGTGCCAGCAGCCAAGATTGGAGGGGGGACCACGAGCAGTACTTC
TRBV5-1	few	-	TRBJ2-4	CASSLVSRLGGKNIQYF	TGCGCCAGCAGCTTGGTCAGTAGGCTGGGAGGCAAAAACATTCAGTACTTC
TRBV5-5	-	-	TRBJ2-5	CASSSIPGYAETQYF	TGTGCCAGCAGCTCCATCCCAGGGTACGCAGAGACCCAGTACTTC
TRBV5-1	-	TRBD1	TRBJ2-5	CASSLEGTGHEETQYF	TGCGCCAGCAGCTTGGAGGGGACAGGGCATGAGGAGACCCAGTACTTC
TRBV10-2	-	TRBD2	TRBJ2-5	CASSELLAGTQYF	TGCGCCAGCAGTGAGTTGCTAGCGGGGACCCAGTACTTC
TRBV7-8	few	-	TRBJ1-6	CASSLSARQTPLHF	TGTGCCAGCAGCTTAAGCGCTCGGCAGACACCCCTCCACTTT
TRBV4-3	-	-	TRBJ1-3	CASSQVTTDRYSGNTIYF	TGCGCCAGCAGCCAGGTTACCACGGACAGATACTCTGGAAACACCATATATTTT
TRBV24-1	-	-	TRBJ2-1	CATSSMAYASWAEQFF	TGTGCCACCAGTAGTATGGCTTATGCTAGCTGGGCTGAGCAGTTCTTC
TRBV20-1	-	-	TRBJ1-3	CSARVTAGNTIYF	TGCAGTGCTAGAGTCACAGCTGGAAACACCATATATTTT
TRBV7-2	-	-	TRBJ1-2	CASSPRARGYGYTF	TGTGCCAGCAGCCCCAGGGCAAGAGGGTATGGCTACACCTTC
TRBV11-3	few	TRBD1	TRBJ2-7	CASSLTGGDFYEQYF	TGTGCCAGCAGCTTAACAGGGGGCGATTTCTACGAGCAGTACTTC
TRBV7-9	few	-	TRBJ2-1	CASSLGGIEQFF	TGTGCCAGCAGCTTAGGGGGTATTGAGCAGTTCTTC
TRBV9	few	TRBD1	TRBJ1-2	CASSVTPGTGNFNYGYTF	TGTGCCAGCAGCGTTACCCCCGGGACAGGAAATTTTAACTATGGCTACACCTTC
TRBV7-9	-	-	TRBJ1-5	CASSLGGSGPQHF	TGTGCCAGCAGCCTAGGGGGTTCGGGGCCCCAGCATTTT
TRBV20-1	few	TRBD1	TRBJ1-2	CSALAPDRAYGYTF	TGCAGTGCCTTGGCCCCGGACAGGGCCTATGGCTACACCTTC
TRBV20-1	-	TRBD2	TRBJ2-5	CSGGISEGGETQYF	TGCAGTGGCGGCATATCTGAGGGAGGGGAGACCCAGTACTTC
TRBV20-1	few	TRBD1	TRBJ2-7	CSAREPGTGKGEQYF	TGCAGTGCTAGGGAACCCGGGACAGGGAAGGGCGAGCAGTACTTC
TRBV27	few	TRBD1	TRBJ2-1	CASSPGQGAYEQFF	TGTGCCAGCAGTCCCGGACAGGGGGCCTATGAGCAGTTCTTC
TRBV7-9	few	-	TRBJ2-3	CASSLALKDTQYF	TGTGCCAGCAGCTTAGCGCTGAAAGATACGCAGTATTTT
TRBV28	few	-	TRBJ2-2	CASSLIGLSVLNTGELFF	TGTGCCAGCAGTTTAATAGGCCTGTCTGTCCTGAACACCGGGGAGCTGTTTTTT
TRBV12-3/TRBV12-4	-	-	TRBJ2-2	CASSSGTPRFTGELFF	TGTGCCAGCAGTTCCGGGACCCCTCGCTTCACCGGGGAGCTGTTTTTT
TRBV2	-	TRBD2	TRBJ2-3	CASTGLAGFVTQYF	TGTGCCAGCACTGGACTAGCAGGTTTTGTTACGCAGTATTTT
TRBV7-9	few	-	TRBJ1-4	CASSFGSLRSGTNEKLFF	TGTGCCAGCAGTTTTGGGTCTCTTCGATCGGGGACTAATGAAAAACTGTTTTTT
TRBV20-1	few	-	TRBJ1-1	CSARTKQGNTEAFF	TGCAGTGCTAGAACTAAACAGGGAAACACTGAAGCTTTCTTT
TRBV3-1	-	TRBD2	TRBJ2-7	CASSIRTSGGLVYEQYF	TGTGCCAGCAGCATACGGACTAGCGGGGGATTAGTGTACGAGCAGTACTTC
TRBV9	-	-	TRBJ2-1	CASSVRTGEQFF	TGTGCCAGCAGCGTTCGGACCGGAGAGCAGTTCTTC
TRBV5-1	-	-	TRBJ2-3	CASSPGTASDTQYF	TGCGCCAGCAGCCCCGGGACCGCGTCGGATACGCAGTATTTT
TRBV4-3	-	-	TRBJ2-5	CASSQGISTDPRETQYF	TGCGCCAGCAGCCAAGGAATTTCAACCGACCCCAGGGAGACCCAGTACTTC
TRBV2	few	TRBD2	TRBJ2-3	CASSEGQRGGLGTDTQYF	TGTGCCAGCAGTGAAGGCCAGCGGGGGGGCCTCGGGACAGATACGCAGTATTTT
TRBV15	many	TRBD2	TRBJ2-4	CATSRDGGGIQYF	TGTGCCACCAGCAGAGATGGCGGGGGCATTCAGTACTTC
TRBV5-6	few	-	TRBJ2-1	CASSLIFGGPNEQFF	TGTGCCAGCAGCTTGATCTTCGGCGGACCCAATGAGCAGTTCTTC
TRBV20-1	many	-	TRBJ2-5	CSARDPLGVETQYF	TGCAGTGCTAGAGATCCATTGGGGGTAGAGACCCAGTACTTC